This TCR beta chain was retrieved from a study of radiation and T cells in renal cell carcinoma. In regard to this clone: Antigen unknown.

Profiled with immunoSEQ multiplex PCR; TCRdb holds only in-frame clones, not every one. The sample shows about 90,000 clones, about 85% of them seen only once. Study-wide points: Pretreatment tumor biopsies were lacking, so baseline clonotypes are unknown.

The CDR3 runs 15 residues. Trimming shortened V by 3 bases and J by 4 bases, and 16 bases separated the two germline ends. Germline-derived CDR1 and CDR2 are SGDLS and YYNGEE. The time point was: blood 4 weeks post-SBRT, at nephrectomy. Specified treatment: 15 Gy SBRT to primary tumor, nephrectomy 4 weeks later. Nephrectomy followed 15 Gy stereotactic body radiation by 4 weeks. The receptor's source is a middle-aged man with renal cell carcinoma. This specimen consisted of blood, obtained from a patient whose treatment included radiotherapy and nephrectomy. The chain carries TRBV9 and TRBJ2-5; D may be TRBD1 or TRBD2 (5 bases each). This chain's CDR3 is CASSATGTPGETQYF. CDR3 sequence (DNA): TGTGCCAGCAGCGCGACCGGGACCCCCGGAGAGACCCAGTACTTC.